The 4 T cell receptor beta chains listed next were all sequenced from one sample in a study of T cells in Graves' hyperthyroidism and ophthalmopathy. The investigators amplified TCR beta CDR3 regions from RNA transcripts. In the first-round RT-PCR of the TCR CDR3, the HTBI primer set was used. TCRdb re-analysed the multiplex PCR reads in MiXCR, keeping a single row per CDR3 protein. The sample has approximately 410,000 distinct CDR3 sequences, 14% to 15% seen once. The sequencing sample was made of blood. All receptors derive from a man aged 18 to 29 with Graves' ophthalmopathy.

The gene calls are TRBV20-1 and TRBJ2-7, with D possibly being TRBD2 (6 bases). This CDR3 contains 14 residues. The germline CDR1 and CDR2 sequences are DFQATT and SNEGSKA (reference sequence). V lost 3 bases and J lost 1, with 13 bases in between. CDR3 in amino acids: CSASPWDSSYEQYF. The CDR3 coding sequence is TGCAGTGCTAGCCCTTGGGACTCTTCCTACGAGCAGTACTTC.

J is TRBJ2-1 and V is TRBV29-1, with 8 bases matching TRBD2. After removal of 4 bases from V and 2 bases from J, the junction contained 10 bases not matched to a gene. The CDR3 spans 16 residues. The V gene's germline CDR1 is SQVTM and CDR2 ANQGSEA. The CDR3 is CSVASTPGGPYNEQFF. The CDR3 bases are TGCAGCGTTGCCAGCACGCCGGGGGGGCCCTACAATGAGCAGTTCTTC.

This clonotype has ten or more counts. The chain carries TRBV2 and TRBJ1-1; maybe TRBD1 (5 bases). CDR3 size: 13 residues. Per the germline V gene, CDR1 is SNHLY and CDR2 is FYNNEI. Trimming took off 5 bases at V and 4 bases at J, with 11 bases between the two ends. CDR3 nucleotide sequence: TGTGCCAGCAGTCAAGGGGAGGGCACTGAAGCTTTCTTT. Translation gives CASSQGEGTEAFF. The full variable domain, completed using reference TRBV2 and TRBJ1-1, is EPEVTQTPSHQVTQMGQEVILRCVPISNHLYFYWYRQILGQKVEFLVSFYNNEISEKSEIFDDQFSVERPDGSNFTLKIRSTKLEDSAMYFCASSQGEGTEAFFGQGTRLTVV.

V is TRBV19 and J is TRBJ2-2, with unresolved D. The CDR3 sequence is 17 residues long. Germline V lookup: CDR1 LNHDA, CDR2 SQIVND (reference sequence). V was trimmed by 2 bases and J by 3 bases, leaving 16 bases between them. The CDR3 DNA reads TGTGCCAGTAGTATACGCCCGTCCAGCCTGTACACCGGGGAGCTGTTTTTT. Translation gives CASSIRPSSLYTGELFF.